This is a list of T cell receptor beta chains from one sample in a study of blood T cell repertoires in COVID-19. Profiled with immunoSEQ multiplex PCR; TCRdb holds only in-frame clones, not every one. The sample has tens of thousands of clones, about 78% seen once. The specimen was peripheral blood. These receptors originate from a woman in her sixties or seventies with acute or convalescent COVID-19. Each CDR3 is given with its conserved first and last residue. Fields, in order: D gene, V gene, J gene, clone size, CDR3 DNA, CDR3 protein. The D gene is left open where the match is weak. Only part of the rows carry a size: once, few, many, or a class if the clone is expanded.

d_call: -; v_call: TRBV6-4; j_call: TRBJ1-1; clone_size: once; cdr3_nt: TGTGCCAGCAGTGAAACAGGGACCACTGAAGCTTTCTTT; cdr3_aa: CASSETGTTEAFF
d_call: -; v_call: TRBV30; j_call: TRBJ1-5; clone_size: -; cdr3_nt: TGTGCCTGGAGTGTTAAAAGCAATCAGCCCCAGCATTTT; cdr3_aa: CAWSVKSNQPQHF
d_call: -; v_call: TRBV5-1; j_call: TRBJ2-1; clone_size: -; cdr3_nt: TGCGCCAGCAGCTTACTAGAGTTTGGAGCGGGTGAGCAGTTCTTC; cdr3_aa: CASSLLEFGAGEQFF
d_call: -; v_call: TRBV2; j_call: TRBJ2-7; clone_size: -; cdr3_nt: TGTGCCAGCAGTGATGGGCCACCCTACTACGAGCAGTACTTC; cdr3_aa: CASSDGPPYYEQYF
d_call: -; v_call: TRBV6-5; j_call: TRBJ1-2; clone_size: -; cdr3_nt: TGTGCCAGCAGTAGCGGCGTTGTGGGGAATGGCTACACCTTC; cdr3_aa: CASSSGVVGNGYTF
d_call: TRBD1; v_call: TRBV7-9; j_call: TRBJ1-6; clone_size: -; cdr3_nt: TGTGCCAGCAGCCAGACAGGGGGGTCCTATAATTCACCCCTCCACTTT; cdr3_aa: CASSQTGGSYNSPLHF
d_call: -; v_call: TRBV7-2; j_call: TRBJ1-3; clone_size: -; cdr3_nt: TGTGCCAGCAGCTTGACTCCCAGCTCTGGAAACACCATATATTTT; cdr3_aa: CASSLTPSSGNTIYF
d_call: TRBD1; v_call: TRBV5-1; j_call: TRBJ1-1; clone_size: -; cdr3_nt: TGCGCCAGCAGCGGAGGACAGGTAGTGAACACTGAAGCTTTCTTT; cdr3_aa: CASSGGQVVNTEAFF
d_call: -; v_call: TRBV19; j_call: TRBJ1-5; clone_size: -; cdr3_nt: TGTGCCACTAAGCTTGAGGGTGGGGATTTCGAACCCCAGCATTTT; cdr3_aa: CATKLEGGDFEPQHF
d_call: -; v_call: TRBV12-3/TRBV12-4; j_call: TRBJ2-7; clone_size: -; cdr3_nt: TGTGCCAGCAGTTTAACAGGGATGTGGGAGCAGTACTTC; cdr3_aa: CASSLTGMWEQYF
d_call: -; v_call: TRBV2; j_call: TRBJ2-7; clone_size: -; cdr3_nt: TGTGCCAGCAATCTACAGGGTTGGGACTACGAGCAGTACTTC; cdr3_aa: CASNLQGWDYEQYF
d_call: TRBD1; v_call: TRBV13; j_call: TRBJ1-3; clone_size: once; cdr3_nt: TGTGCCAGCAGCTCCCCGCGCAGGGGGCCAGAAGCCCCTGGAAACACCATATATTTT; cdr3_aa: CASSSPRRGPEAPGNTIYF
d_call: -; v_call: TRBV5-1; j_call: TRBJ2-1; clone_size: -; cdr3_nt: TGCGCCAGCAGCCCCACGCCCGGGATCAATGAGCAGTTCTTC; cdr3_aa: CASSPTPGINEQFF
d_call: -; v_call: TRBV5-4; j_call: TRBJ2-7; clone_size: -; cdr3_nt: TGTGCCAGCAGCTTGACTCTTTCCTACGAGCAGTACTTC; cdr3_aa: CASSLTLSYEQYF
d_call: -; v_call: TRBV28; j_call: TRBJ1-1; clone_size: -; cdr3_nt: TGTGCCAGCAGTTTCTACTCCCCTCCCGCTTTCTTT; cdr3_aa: CASSFYSPPAFF
d_call: -; v_call: TRBV10-3; j_call: TRBJ2-7; clone_size: -; cdr3_nt: TGTGCCATCAGTGAGCCGGGACTGGGCCTATACGAGCAGTACTTC; cdr3_aa: CAISEPGLGLYEQYF
d_call: TRBD1; v_call: TRBV5-6; j_call: TRBJ1-2; clone_size: -; cdr3_nt: TGTGCCAGCAGCCAACGGACAGGGCACTATGGCTACACCTTC; cdr3_aa: CASSQRTGHYGYTF
d_call: TRBD1; v_call: TRBV29-1; j_call: TRBJ2-3; clone_size: -; cdr3_nt: TGCAGCGTTGAGGACGGGACAGGTAACGTGGGAGATACGCAGTATTTT; cdr3_aa: CSVEDGTGNVGDTQYF
d_call: -; v_call: TRBV18; j_call: TRBJ1-4; clone_size: -; cdr3_nt: TGTGCCAGCTCACCACTGGCGGTCCGGGATGAAAAACTGTTTTTT; cdr3_aa: CASSPLAVRDEKLFF
d_call: -; v_call: TRBV6-5; j_call: TRBJ2-3; clone_size: -; cdr3_nt: TGTGCCAGCAGTTCCCCCATGGATACGCAGTATTTT; cdr3_aa: CASSSPMDTQYF
d_call: TRBD1; v_call: TRBV7-7; j_call: TRBJ2-2; clone_size: -; cdr3_nt: TGTGCCAGCAGCTTAGGACAGGGGGCCACCGGGGAGCTGTTTTTT; cdr3_aa: CASSLGQGATGELFF
d_call: -; v_call: TRBV18; j_call: TRBJ1-4; clone_size: -; cdr3_nt: TGTGCCAGCTCACCCTCAATAGGGGGAGATGGCGAAAAACTGTTTTTT; cdr3_aa: CASSPSIGGDGEKLFF
d_call: -; v_call: TRBV3-1/TRBV3-2; j_call: TRBJ1-4; clone_size: -; cdr3_nt: TGTGCCAGCAGCCAAGTGGGCAGCAGTAATGAAAAACTGTTTTTT; cdr3_aa: CASSQVGSSNEKLFF